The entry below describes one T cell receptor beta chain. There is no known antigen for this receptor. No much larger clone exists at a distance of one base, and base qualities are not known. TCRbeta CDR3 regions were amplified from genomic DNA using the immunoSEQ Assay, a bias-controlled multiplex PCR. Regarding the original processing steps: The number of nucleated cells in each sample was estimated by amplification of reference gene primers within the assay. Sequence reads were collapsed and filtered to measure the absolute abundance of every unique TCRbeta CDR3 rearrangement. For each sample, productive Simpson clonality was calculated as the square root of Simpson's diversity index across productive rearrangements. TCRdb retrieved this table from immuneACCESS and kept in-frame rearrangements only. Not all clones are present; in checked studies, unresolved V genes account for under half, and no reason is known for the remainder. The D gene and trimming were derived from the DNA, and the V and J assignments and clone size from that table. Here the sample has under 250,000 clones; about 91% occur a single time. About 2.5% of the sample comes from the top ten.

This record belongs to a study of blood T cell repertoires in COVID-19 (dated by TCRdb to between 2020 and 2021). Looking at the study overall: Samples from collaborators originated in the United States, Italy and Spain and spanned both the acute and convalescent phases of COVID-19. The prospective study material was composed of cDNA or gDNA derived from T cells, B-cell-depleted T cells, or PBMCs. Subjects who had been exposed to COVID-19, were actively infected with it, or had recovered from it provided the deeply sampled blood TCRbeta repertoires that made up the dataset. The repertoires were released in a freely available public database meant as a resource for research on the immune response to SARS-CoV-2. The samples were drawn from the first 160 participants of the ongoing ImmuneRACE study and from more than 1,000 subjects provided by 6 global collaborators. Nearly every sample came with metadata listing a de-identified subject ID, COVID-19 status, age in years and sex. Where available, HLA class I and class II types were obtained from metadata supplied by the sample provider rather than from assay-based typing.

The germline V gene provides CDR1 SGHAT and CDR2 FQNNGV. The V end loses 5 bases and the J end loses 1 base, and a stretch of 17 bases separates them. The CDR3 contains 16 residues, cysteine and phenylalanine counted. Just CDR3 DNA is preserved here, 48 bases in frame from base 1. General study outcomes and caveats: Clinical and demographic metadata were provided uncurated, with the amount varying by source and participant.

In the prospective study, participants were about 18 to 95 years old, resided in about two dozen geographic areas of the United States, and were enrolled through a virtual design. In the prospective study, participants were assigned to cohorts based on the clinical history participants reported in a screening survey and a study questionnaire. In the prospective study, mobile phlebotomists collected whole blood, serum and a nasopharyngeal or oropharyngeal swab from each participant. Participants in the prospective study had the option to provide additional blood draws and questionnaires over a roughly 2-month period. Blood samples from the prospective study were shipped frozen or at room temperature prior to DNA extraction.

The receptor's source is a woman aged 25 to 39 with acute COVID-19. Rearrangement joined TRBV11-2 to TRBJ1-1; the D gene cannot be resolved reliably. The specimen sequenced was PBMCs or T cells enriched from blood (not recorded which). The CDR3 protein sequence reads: CASSHRGGQTNTEAFF. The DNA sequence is TGTGCCAGCAGCCACCGGGGAGGGCAGACGAACACTGAAGCTTTCTTT. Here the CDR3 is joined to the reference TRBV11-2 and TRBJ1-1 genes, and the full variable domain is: EAGVAQSPRYKIIEKRQSVAFWCNPISGHATLYWYQQILGQGPKLLIQFQNNGVVDDSQLPKDRFSAERLKGVDSTLKIQPAKLEDSAVYLCASSHRGGQTNTEAFFGQGTRLTVV.